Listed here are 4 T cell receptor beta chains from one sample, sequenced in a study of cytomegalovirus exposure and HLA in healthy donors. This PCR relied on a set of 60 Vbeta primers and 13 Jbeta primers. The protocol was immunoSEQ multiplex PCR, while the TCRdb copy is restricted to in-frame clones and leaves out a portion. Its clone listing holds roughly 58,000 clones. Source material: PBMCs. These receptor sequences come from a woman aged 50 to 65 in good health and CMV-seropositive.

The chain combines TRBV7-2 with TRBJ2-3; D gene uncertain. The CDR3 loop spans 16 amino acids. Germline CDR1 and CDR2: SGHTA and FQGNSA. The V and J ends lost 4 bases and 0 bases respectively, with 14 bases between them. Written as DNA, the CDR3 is TGTGCCAGCAGCTCCCAGGTTTCTACAAGCACAGATACGCAGTATTTT. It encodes CASSSQVSTSTDTQYF.

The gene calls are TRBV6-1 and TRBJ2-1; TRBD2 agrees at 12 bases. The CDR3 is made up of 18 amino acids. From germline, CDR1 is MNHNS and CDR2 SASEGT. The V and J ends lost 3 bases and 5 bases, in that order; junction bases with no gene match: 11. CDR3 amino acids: CASSDQTIGLAGNNEQFF. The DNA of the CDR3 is TGTGCCAGCAGTGATCAAACCATCGGACTAGCGGGAAACAATGAGCAGTTCTTC.

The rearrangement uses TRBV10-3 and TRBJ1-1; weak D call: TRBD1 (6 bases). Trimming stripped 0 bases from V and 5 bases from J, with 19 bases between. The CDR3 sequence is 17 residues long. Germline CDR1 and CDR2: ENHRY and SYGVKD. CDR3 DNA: TGTGCCATCAGTGAGTCGGGTGTGGAACAGGGCGTGACTGAAGCTTTCTTT. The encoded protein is CAISESGVEQGVTEAFF.

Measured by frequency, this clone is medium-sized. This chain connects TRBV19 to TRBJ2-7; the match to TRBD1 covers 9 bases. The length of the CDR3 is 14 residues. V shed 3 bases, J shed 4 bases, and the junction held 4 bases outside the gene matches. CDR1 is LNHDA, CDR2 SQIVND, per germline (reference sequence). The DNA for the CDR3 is TGTGCCAGTAGTATCGCCGGGACAGGGTACGAGCAGTACTTC. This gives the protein CASSIAGTGYEQYF.